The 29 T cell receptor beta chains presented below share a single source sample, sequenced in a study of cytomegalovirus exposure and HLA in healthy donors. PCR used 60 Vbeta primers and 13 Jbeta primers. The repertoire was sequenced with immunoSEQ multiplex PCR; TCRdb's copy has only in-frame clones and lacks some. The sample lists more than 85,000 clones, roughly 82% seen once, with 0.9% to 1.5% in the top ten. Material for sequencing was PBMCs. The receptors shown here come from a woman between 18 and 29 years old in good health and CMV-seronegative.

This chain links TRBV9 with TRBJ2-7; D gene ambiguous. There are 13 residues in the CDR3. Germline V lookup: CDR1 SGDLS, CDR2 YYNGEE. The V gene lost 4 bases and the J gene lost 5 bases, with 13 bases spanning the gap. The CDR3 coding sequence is TGTGCCAGCAGCCTCCGGCTTCAGGACGAGCAGTACTTC. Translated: CASSLRLQDEQYF.

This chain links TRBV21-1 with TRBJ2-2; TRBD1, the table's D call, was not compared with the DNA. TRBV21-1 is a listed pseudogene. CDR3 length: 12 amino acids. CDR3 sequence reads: CASSTTWGELFF. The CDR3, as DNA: TGTGCCAGCAGCACCACATGGGGGGAGCTGTTTTTT.

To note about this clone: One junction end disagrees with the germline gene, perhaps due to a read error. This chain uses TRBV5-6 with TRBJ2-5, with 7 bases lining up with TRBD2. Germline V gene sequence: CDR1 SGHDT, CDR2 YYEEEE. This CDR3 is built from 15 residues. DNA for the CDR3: TGTGCCAGCACCTTGCTGGGAGGGGCTGAAGAGACCCAGTACTTC. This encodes CASTLLGGAEETQYF.

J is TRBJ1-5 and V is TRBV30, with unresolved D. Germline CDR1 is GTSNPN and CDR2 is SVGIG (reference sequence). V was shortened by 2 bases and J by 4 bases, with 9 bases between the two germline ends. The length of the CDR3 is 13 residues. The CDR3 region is CAWSSLGNQPQHF. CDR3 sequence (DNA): TGTGCCTGGAGTTCACTAGGGAATCAGCCCCAGCATTTT.

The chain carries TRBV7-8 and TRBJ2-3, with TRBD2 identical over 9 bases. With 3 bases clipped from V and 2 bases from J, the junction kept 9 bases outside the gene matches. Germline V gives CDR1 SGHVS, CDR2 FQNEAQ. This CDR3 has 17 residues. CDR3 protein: CASSLGTSQSYTDTQYF. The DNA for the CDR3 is TGTGCCAGCAGCTTGGGGACTAGCCAGTCCTACACAGATACGCAGTATTTT.

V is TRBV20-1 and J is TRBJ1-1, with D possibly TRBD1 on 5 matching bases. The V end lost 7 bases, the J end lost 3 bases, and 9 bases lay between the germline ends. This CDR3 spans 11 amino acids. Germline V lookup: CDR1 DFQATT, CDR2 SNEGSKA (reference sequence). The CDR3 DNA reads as TGCAGTGGCGACAGCGACACTGAAGCTTTCTTT. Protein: CSGDSDTEAFF.

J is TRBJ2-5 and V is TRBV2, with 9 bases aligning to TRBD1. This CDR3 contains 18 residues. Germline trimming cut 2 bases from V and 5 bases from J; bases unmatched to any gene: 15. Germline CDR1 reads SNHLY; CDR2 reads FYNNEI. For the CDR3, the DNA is TGTGCCAGCAGTGAAATACTGACAGGGGGTCTACTAAGGGAGACCCAGTACTTC. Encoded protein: CASSEILTGGLLRETQYF.

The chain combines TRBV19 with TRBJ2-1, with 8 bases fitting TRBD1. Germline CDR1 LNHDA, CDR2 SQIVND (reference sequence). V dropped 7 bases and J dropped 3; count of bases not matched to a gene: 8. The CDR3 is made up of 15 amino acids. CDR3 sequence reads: CASKEGDRIYNEQFF. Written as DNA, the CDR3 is TGTGCCAGTAAGGAGGGGGACAGGATCTACAATGAGCAGTTCTTC.

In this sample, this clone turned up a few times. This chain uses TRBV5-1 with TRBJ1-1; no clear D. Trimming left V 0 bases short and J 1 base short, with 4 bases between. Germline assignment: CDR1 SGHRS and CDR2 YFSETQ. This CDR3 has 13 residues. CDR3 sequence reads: CASSLGANTEAFF. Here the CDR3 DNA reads TGCGCCAGCAGCTTGGGGGCGAACACTGAAGCTTTCTTT.

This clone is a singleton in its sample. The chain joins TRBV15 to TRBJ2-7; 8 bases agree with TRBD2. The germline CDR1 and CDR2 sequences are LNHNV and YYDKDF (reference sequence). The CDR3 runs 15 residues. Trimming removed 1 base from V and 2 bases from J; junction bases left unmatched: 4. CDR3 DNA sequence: TGTGCCACCAGCAGAGGAAGCGGGAGCCCCTACGAGCAGTACTTC. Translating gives CATSRGSGSPYEQYF. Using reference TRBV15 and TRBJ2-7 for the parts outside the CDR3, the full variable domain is DAMVIQNPRYQVTQFGKPVTLSCSQTLNHNVMYWYQQKSSQAPKLLFHYYDKDFNNEADTPDNFQSRRPNTSFCFLDIRSPGLGDTAMYLCATSRGSGSPYEQYFGPGTRLTVT.

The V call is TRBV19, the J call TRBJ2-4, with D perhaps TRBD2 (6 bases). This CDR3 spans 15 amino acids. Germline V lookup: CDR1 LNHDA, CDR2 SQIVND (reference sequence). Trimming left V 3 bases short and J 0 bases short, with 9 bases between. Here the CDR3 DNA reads TGTGCCAGTAGTATGGGAGGACTAGCCAAAAACATTCAGTACTTC. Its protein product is CASSMGGLAKNIQYF.

The CDR3 is CASSLIVRGTQYF. DNA for the CDR3: TGTGCCAGCAGCTTGATCGTACGCGGGACCCAGTACTTC. V is TRBV5-8 and J is TRBJ2-5; D gene ambiguous. Trimming took 1 base from V and 7 from J, leaving 11 bases between them. Germline CDR1 reads SGHTS; CDR2 reads YDEGEE. CDR3 length equals 13 residues.

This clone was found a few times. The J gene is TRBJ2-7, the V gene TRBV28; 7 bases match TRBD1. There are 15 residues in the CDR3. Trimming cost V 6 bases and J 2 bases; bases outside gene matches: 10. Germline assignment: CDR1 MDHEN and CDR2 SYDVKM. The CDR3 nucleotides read TGTGCCAGCAGCCTACCCGGGACAGTTGCCTACGAGCAGTACTTC. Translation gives CASSLPGTVAYEQYF.

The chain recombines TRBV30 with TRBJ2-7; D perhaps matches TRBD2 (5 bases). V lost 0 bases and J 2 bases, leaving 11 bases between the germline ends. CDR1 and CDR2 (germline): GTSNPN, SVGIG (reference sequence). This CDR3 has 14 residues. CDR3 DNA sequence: TGTGCCTGGAGTGTGGCGGGCATACCCTACGAGCAGTACTTC. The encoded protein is CAWSVAGIPYEQYF.

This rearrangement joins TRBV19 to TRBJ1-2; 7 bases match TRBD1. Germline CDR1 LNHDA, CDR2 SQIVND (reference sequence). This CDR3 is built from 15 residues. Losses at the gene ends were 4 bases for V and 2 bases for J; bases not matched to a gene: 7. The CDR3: CASSTPSTGNYGYTF. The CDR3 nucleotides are TGTGCCAGTAGTACTCCGTCGACAGGGAACTATGGCTACACCTTC.

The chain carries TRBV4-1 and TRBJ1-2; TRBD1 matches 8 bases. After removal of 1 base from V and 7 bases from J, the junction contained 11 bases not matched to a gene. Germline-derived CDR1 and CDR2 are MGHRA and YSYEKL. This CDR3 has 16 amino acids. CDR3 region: CASSQVADRTGSGYTF. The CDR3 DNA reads TGCGCCAGCAGCCAAGTAGCCGACCGGACAGGGAGTGGCTACACCTTC.

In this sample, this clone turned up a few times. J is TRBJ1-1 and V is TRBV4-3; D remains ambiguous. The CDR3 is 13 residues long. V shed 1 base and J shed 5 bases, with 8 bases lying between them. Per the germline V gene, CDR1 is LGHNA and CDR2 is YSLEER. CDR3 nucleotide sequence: TGCGCCAGCAGCCAAGCACGCGGGACTGAAGCTTTCTTT. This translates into CASSQARGTEAFF.

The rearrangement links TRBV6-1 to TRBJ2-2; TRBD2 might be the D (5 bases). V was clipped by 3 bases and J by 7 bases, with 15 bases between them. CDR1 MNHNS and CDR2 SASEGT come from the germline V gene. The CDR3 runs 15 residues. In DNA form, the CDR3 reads TGTGCCAGCAGTGAGGAGGCGGGTTGGGGCGGGGAGCTGTTTTTT. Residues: CASSEEAGWGGELFF.

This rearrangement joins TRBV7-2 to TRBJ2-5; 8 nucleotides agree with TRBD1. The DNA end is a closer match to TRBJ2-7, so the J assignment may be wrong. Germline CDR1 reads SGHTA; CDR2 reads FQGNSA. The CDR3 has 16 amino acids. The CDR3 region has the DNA TGTGCCAGCAGCTTAGCGAGGGGACAGGCCCTTTACGAGCAGTACTTC. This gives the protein CASSLARGQALYEQYF.

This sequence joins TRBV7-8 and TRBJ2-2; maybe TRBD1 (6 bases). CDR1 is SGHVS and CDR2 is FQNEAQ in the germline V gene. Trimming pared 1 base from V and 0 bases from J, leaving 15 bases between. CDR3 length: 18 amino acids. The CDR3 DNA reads TGTGCCAGCAGCTTAGGATCGTCAGGGGAAACGAACACCGGGGAGCTGTTTTTT. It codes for CASSLGSSGETNTGELFF.

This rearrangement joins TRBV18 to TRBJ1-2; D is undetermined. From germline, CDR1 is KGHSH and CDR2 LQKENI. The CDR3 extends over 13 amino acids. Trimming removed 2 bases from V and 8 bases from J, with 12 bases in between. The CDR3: CASSPVTGEGYTF. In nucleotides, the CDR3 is TGTGCCAGCTCACCAGTTACCGGGGAGGGCTACACCTTC.

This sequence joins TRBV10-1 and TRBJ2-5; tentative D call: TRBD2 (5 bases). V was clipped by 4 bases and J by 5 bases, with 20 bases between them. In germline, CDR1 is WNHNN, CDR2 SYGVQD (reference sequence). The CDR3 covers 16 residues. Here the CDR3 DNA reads TGCGCCAGCAGTGGAAAAAGGACTCCAATAGGGGAGACCCAGTACTTC. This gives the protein CASSGKRTPIGETQYF.

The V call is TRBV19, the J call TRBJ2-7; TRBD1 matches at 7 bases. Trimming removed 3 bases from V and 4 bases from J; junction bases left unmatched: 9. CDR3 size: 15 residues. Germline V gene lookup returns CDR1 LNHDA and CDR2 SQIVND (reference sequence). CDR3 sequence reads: CASSISPGQTYEQYF. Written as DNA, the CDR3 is TGTGCCAGTAGTATTTCCCCGGGACAGACTTACGAGCAGTACTTC.

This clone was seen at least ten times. The CDR3 here is CASSPGTSGGPNEQFF. The CDR3 coding sequence is TGTGCCAGCAGTCCCGGGACTAGCGGGGGACCGAATGAGCAGTTCTTC. The chain employs TRBV28 and TRBJ2-1; 14 positions match TRBD2. CDR3 length equals 16 residues. The ends lost 5 bases at V and 7 bases at J; junction bases unmatched: 7. Germline-derived CDR1 and CDR2 are MDHEN and SYDVKM.

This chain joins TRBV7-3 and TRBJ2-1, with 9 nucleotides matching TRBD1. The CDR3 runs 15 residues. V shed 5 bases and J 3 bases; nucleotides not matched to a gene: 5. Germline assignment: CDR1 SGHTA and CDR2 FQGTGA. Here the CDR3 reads CASSLGTGYYNEQFF. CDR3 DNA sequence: TGTGCCAGCAGCCTCGGGACAGGGTACTACAATGAGCAGTTCTTC.

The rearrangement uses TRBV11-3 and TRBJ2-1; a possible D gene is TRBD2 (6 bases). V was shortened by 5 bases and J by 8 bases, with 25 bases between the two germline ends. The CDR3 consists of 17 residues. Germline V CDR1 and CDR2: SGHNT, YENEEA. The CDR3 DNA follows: TGTGCCAGCAGCCCTGGAGGGACCTTACATGGGCTGGATGAGCAGTTCTTC. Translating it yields CASSPGGTLHGLDEQFF.

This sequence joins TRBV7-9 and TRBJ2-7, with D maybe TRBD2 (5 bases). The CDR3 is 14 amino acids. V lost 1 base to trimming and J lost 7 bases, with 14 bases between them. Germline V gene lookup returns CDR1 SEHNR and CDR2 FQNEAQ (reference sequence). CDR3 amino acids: CASSLERERTEQYF. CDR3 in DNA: TGTGCCAGCAGCTTAGAACGCGAACGGACTGAGCAGTACTTC.

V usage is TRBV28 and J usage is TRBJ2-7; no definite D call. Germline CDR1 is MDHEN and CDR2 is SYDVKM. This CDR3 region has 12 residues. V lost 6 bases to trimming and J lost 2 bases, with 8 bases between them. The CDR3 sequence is CASRTQTYEQYF. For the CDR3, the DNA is TGTGCCAGCAGGACACAAACCTACGAGCAGTACTTC.

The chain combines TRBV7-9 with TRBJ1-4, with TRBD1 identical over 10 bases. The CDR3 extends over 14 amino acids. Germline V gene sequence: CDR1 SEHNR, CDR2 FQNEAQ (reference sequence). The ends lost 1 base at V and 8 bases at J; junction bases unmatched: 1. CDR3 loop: CASSLGTGGEKLFF. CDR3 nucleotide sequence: TGTGCCAGCAGCTTAGGGACAGGGGGGGAAAAACTGTTTTTT.